The next 30 T cell receptor beta chains were all read from a single sample in a study of T-cell reconstitution after alpha-beta-depleted transplantation in children. Library preparation (for TCRbeta) was performed with unique molecular identifiers. TCRdb analysed the PCR reads with MiXCR anew, one entry per CDR3 protein. The table records approximately 110,000 distinct CDR3 sequences, under 25% of them present only once. Sequenced here: PBMCs, mostly from graft donor cells, sampled 180 days after TCRalphabeta/CD19-depleted stem cell transplant. The receptors shown here come from a male patient aged 2-9 years who had a stem cell transplant for chronic granulomatous disease, so the T cells may come from the graft donor.

This clonotype was picked up many times. This rearrangement joins TRBV7-2 to TRBJ2-3; no firm D call. V was trimmed by 1 base and J by 5 bases, leaving 7 bases between them. The CDR3 has 13 amino acids. Looked up from germline, CDR1 is SGHTA and CDR2 is FQGNSA. The CDR3 bases are TGTGCCAGCAGCTTAGTTTGGAAAGATACGCAGTATTTT. It encodes CASSLVWKDTQYF.

As for this clonotype: A much more abundant neighbour one base away suggests this may be a read error. Because the CDR3 is missing its conserved closing phenylalanine or tryptophan, this is likely a read error. The rearrangement links TRBV11-2 to TRBJ2-6; TRBD1 matches 8 bases. This CDR3 has 16 residues. CDR1 SGHAT and CDR2 FQNNGV come from the germline V gene. V lost 1 base, J lost 6 bases, and 5 bases stayed unmatched. The CDR3 region is CASSLGRGRKANVLTS. Written as DNA, the CDR3 is TGTGCCAGCAGCTTAGGCAGGGGGCGAAAGGCCAACGTCCTGACTTCC.

This sequence joins TRBV20-1 and TRBJ1-1; maybe TRBD1 (5 bases). This CDR3 region has 13 residues. V lost 1 base to trimming and J lost 1 base, with 7 bases between them. Germline V lookup: CDR1 DFQATT, CDR2 SNEGSKA (reference sequence). The CDR3 sequence: CSARGDGNTEAFF. The CDR3 DNA reads as TGCAGTGCTAGAGGGGACGGGAACACTGAAGCTTTCTTT.

This clonotype was recorded at least ten times. The rearrangement links TRBV10-3 to TRBJ2-7; a possible D gene is TRBD2 (6 bases). The CDR3 consists of 15 residues. Germline V gene data show CDR1 as ENHRY and CDR2 as SYGVKD. V lost 0 bases, J lost 3 bases, and 12 bases lay in between. CDR3 sequence reads: CAISESERENYEQYF. In nucleotides, the CDR3 is TGTGCCATCAGTGAGTCGGAACGGGAGAACTACGAGCAGTACTTC.

The chain recombines TRBV5-6 with TRBJ2-3, with D unresolved. CDR1 and CDR2 from the germline V gene are SGHDT and YYEEEE. The CDR3 is 16 amino acids. The V and J ends lost 3 bases and 5 bases respectively, with 19 bases between them. The CDR3 nucleotides read TGTGCCAGCAGCTCTAGGGCTCTTTTCGGCGGAGATACGCAGTATTTT. The encoded protein is CASSSRALFGGDTQYF.

V is TRBV27 and J is TRBJ2-1; 8 bases line up with TRBD2. The CDR3 covers 15 residues. V dropped 6 bases and J dropped 7; count of bases not matched to a gene: 11. Germline values: CDR1 MNHEY, CDR2 SMNVEV (reference sequence). This chain's CDR3 is CASSKDSGGPNEQFF. For the CDR3, the DNA is TGTGCCAGCAGCAAGGACAGCGGGGGACCTAATGAGCAGTTCTTC.

This clonotype was counted many times. This chain uses TRBV6-1 with TRBJ2-7, with D maybe TRBD1 (5 bases). V was trimmed by 1 base and J by 2 bases, leaving 18 bases between them. In germline, CDR1 is MNHNS, CDR2 SASEGT. There are 17 residues in the CDR3. The CDR3 nucleotides are TGTGCCAGCAGTGAAGGGTTTACAGGTACCCTCCCCTACGAGCAGTACTTC. It is translated as CASSEGFTGTLPYEQYF.

The chain joins TRBV7-2 to TRBJ2-5; TRBD1 agrees at 8 bases. Germline V CDR1 and CDR2: SGHTA, FQGNSA. CDR3 length: 15 amino acids. Trimming at V came to 0 bases and at J to 7 bases, leaving 7 bases not matched to a gene. The CDR3 here is CASSLAGTGLVTQYF. The CDR3 DNA reads as TGTGCCAGCAGCTTAGCTGGGACAGGACTTGTGACCCAGTACTTC.

The DNA for the CDR3 is TGCGCCAGCAGCTTTGGACTAGCGGGAGGGACAGATACGCAGTATTTT. Its translation is CASSFGLAGGTDTQYF. This chain joins TRBV5-1 and TRBJ2-3, with TRBD2 matching over 15 bases. With V trimmed by 2 bases and J by 3 bases, 1 base remained unmatched. The V gene's germline CDR1 is SGHRS and CDR2 YFSETQ. The CDR3 spans 16 residues.

This clonotype was found many times. The J gene is TRBJ2-3, the V gene TRBV20-1; 8 bases are shared with TRBD2. This CDR3 has 13 amino acids. CDR1 is DFQATT, CDR2 SNEGSKA, per germline (reference sequence). V shed 7 bases, J shed 5 bases, and the junction held 8 bases outside the gene matches. CDR3: CSVRTSWQDTQYF. Here the CDR3 DNA reads TGCAGTGTCCGGACTAGCTGGCAAGATACGCAGTATTTT.

The table lists this clonotype with many counts. The V gene is TRBV12-3 or TRBV12-4, the J gene TRBJ2-1; D uncertain. Trimming shortened V by 3 bases and J by 0 bases, and 9 bases separated the two germline ends. The CDR3 is 15 amino acids. The CDR3 loop reads CASSFLRSSYNEQFF. In nucleotides, the CDR3 is TGTGCCAGCAGTTTCCTGCGGAGCTCCTACAATGAGCAGTTCTTC.

This clonotype was detected many times. This chain connects TRBV5-4 to TRBJ1-1; the D is unclear. CDR3 length equals 14 residues. The ends were cut back, 6 bases at V and 0 bases at J, with 12 bases in the middle. Per the germline V gene, CDR1 is SGHNT and CDR2 is YYREEE (reference sequence). DNA of the CDR3: TGTGCCAGCACCCCGACCTATATGAACACTGAAGCTTTCTTT. This codes for CASTPTYMNTEAFF.

This clonotype was observed many times. CDR3: CSVDGLAGVGNEQFF. DNA for the CDR3: TGCAGCGTGGACGGCCTAGCGGGAGTGGGTAATGAGCAGTTCTTC. The rearrangement links TRBV29-1 to TRBJ2-1; TRBD2 matches 10 bases. The germline gives CDR1 SQVTM, CDR2 ANQGSEA. The CDR3 has 15 amino acids. The junction had 12 bases not matched to a gene; V was cut back by 6 bases and J by 7 bases.

The sample holds a few counts of this clonotype. V gene TRBV29-1 combines with J gene TRBJ1-1; D is undetermined. Looked up from germline, CDR1 is SQVTM and CDR2 is ANQGSEA. V was trimmed by 1 base and J by 1 base, leaving 13 bases between them. The CDR3 contains 15 residues. The CDR3 region has the DNA TGCAGCGTTGAAGCCACAAATGCCAGGAACACTGAAGCTTTCTTT. Translated, it gives CSVEATNARNTEAFF.

The CDR3 coding sequence is TGTGCCAGCAAAATCGACAGGTTGGACACTGAAGCTTTCTTT. Its translation is CASKIDRLDTEAFF. J is TRBJ1-1 and V is TRBV27, with D perhaps matching TRBD1 (6 bases). The CDR3 loop spans 14 amino acids. The ends were cut back, 7 bases at V and 3 bases at J, with 15 bases in the middle. Germline CDR1 MNHEY, CDR2 SMNVEV (reference sequence).

This clonotype was recorded many times. The V call is TRBV29-1, the J call TRBJ2-7, with 9 bases fitting TRBD1. Germline V lookup: CDR1 SQVTM, CDR2 ANQGSEA. CDR3 length equals 13 residues. The V gene end was trimmed by 6 bases and the J gene end by 2 bases; junction bases not matched to a gene: 5. For the CDR3, the DNA is TGCAGCGTCGGCAGGACAGGGGCCTACGAGCAGTACTTC. Translation gives CSVGRTGAYEQYF.

This clonotype was observed a few times. This chain joins TRBV4-2 and TRBJ2-4, with D perhaps TRBD2 (8 bases). In germline, CDR1 is LGHNA, CDR2 YNFKEQ. V was trimmed by 3 bases and J by 10 bases, leaving 25 bases between them. The CDR3 spans 17 residues. The chain's CDR3 is CASSHTQGETSGGIQYF. CDR3 nucleotide sequence: TGTGCCAGCAGCCATACCCAGGGGGAAACTAGCGGAGGAATTCAGTACTTC.

This clonotype has more than one count but fewer than ten. This chain links TRBV29-1 with TRBJ2-3, with 9 bases identical to TRBD2. V trimming: 4 bases; J trimming: 4 bases; junction bases outside the gene matches: 9. The CDR3 has 15 amino acids. Germline assignment: CDR1 SQVTM and CDR2 ANQGSEA. CDR3 nucleotides: TGCAGCGTTGCTCGCCGGCTAGCGGGGCCAGATACGCAGTATTTT. Protein sequence: CSVARRLAGPDTQYF.

The J gene is TRBJ2-1, the V gene TRBV12-3 or TRBV12-4; 9 positions match TRBD2. The trim removed 7 bases at V and 8 bases at J, leaving 18 bases unmatched. This CDR3 region has 17 residues. The CDR3 sequence is CASIKVWREGLTHEQFF. The DNA for the CDR3 is TGTGCCAGCATCAAGGTCTGGCGGGAGGGGCTTACACATGAGCAGTTCTTC.

This clonotype was recorded at least ten times. This chain links TRBV12-3 or TRBV12-4 with TRBJ2-3, with D maybe TRBD1 (6 bases). V lost 7 bases, J lost 2 bases, and 13 bases lay in between. The CDR3 runs 14 residues. The CDR3 DNA reads as TGTGCCAGCATCTCAGGGGTTCCCACAGATACGCAGTATTTT. It specifies CASISGVPTDTQYF.

There are many counts of this clonotype. This chain links TRBV5-1 with TRBJ2-1, with TRBD1 identical over 10 bases. The CDR3 spans 16 residues. With 5 bases clipped from V and 15 bases from J, the junction kept 20 bases outside the gene matches. Per the germline V gene, CDR1 is SGHRS and CDR2 is YFSETQ. CDR3 region: CASSFSPGQGRIDLFF. DNA for the CDR3: TGCGCCAGCAGTTTCTCTCCGGGACAGGGGAGGATTGATCTGTTCTTC.

As regards this clonotype: At one of its ends the junction is not consistent with the germline gene, which may arise from a read error. V gene TRBV20-1 combines with J gene TRBJ2-5, with TRBD2 identical over 8 bases. There are 17 residues in the CDR3. CDR1 and CDR2 from the germline V gene are DFQATT and SNEGSKA (reference sequence). CDR3 bases: TGCAGTGCCAGAGGACTAGCTGAGAAGCTTGTGGTGGAGACCCAGTACTTC. Translating gives CSARGLAEKLVVETQYF.

This clonotype was observed many times. The genes are TRBV7-2 and TRBJ1-5; no clear D gene. The CDR3 is 17 residues long. The V gene lost 0 bases and the J gene lost 0 bases, with 12 bases spanning the gap. The germline CDR1 and CDR2 sequences are SGHTA and FQGNSA. Written as DNA, the CDR3 is TGTGCCAGCAGCTTAGCGCTAGGTACGACTAGCAATCAGCCCCAGCATTTT. It yields the protein CASSLALGTTSNQPQHF.

Only a few counts were recorded for this clonotype. The V call is TRBV27, the J call TRBJ2-1; the match to TRBD2 covers 7 bases. Germline V gene data show CDR1 as MNHEY and CDR2 as SMNVEV (reference sequence). The CDR3 extends over 15 amino acids. V dropped 8 bases and J dropped 6; count of bases not matched to a gene: 13. This chain's CDR3 is CASRLWTSLVNEQFF. CDR3 coding DNA: TGTGCCAGCCGACTATGGACTAGTTTGGTCAATGAGCAGTTCTTC.

Many counts were recorded for this clonotype. Written as DNA, the CDR3 is TGCGCCAGCAGCCAAGAGGCTAGCGGGAGGTTAGAGACCCAGTACTTC. This sequence encodes CASSQEASGRLETQYF. V gene TRBV4-3 combines with J gene TRBJ2-5; 11 positions agree with TRBD2. The CDR3 totals 16 residues. Trimming removed 0 bases from V and 4 bases from J; junction bases left unmatched: 4. CDR1 LGHNA and CDR2 YSLEER come from the germline V gene.

In this sample, this clonotype turned up many times. The rearrangement uses TRBV5-1 and TRBJ1-6, with D possibly matching TRBD1 (5 bases). V was pared by 4 bases and J by 8 bases, with 16 bases between. Germline V gives CDR1 SGHRS, CDR2 YFSETQ. The CDR3 extends over 15 amino acids. Here the CDR3 DNA reads TGCGCCAGCAGCGGGACCTCAACCATGGATTCACCCCTCCACTTT. This translates into CASSGTSTMDSPLHF.

The rearrangement links TRBV5-1 to TRBJ2-7; D is undetermined. Germline loops: CDR1 SGHRS, CDR2 YFSETQ. The CDR3 consists of 11 residues. Trimming stripped 4 bases from V and 3 bases from J, with 5 bases between. CDR3 protein: CASSTHYEQYF. In DNA form, the CDR3 reads TGCGCCAGCAGCACCCACTACGAGCAGTACTTC.

The table lists this clonotype with many counts. This CDR3 is CASSQEGTSGSYEQYF. The CDR3 DNA reads as TGTGCCAGCAGTCAAGAAGGGACTAGCGGATCCTACGAGCAGTACTTC. The J gene is TRBJ2-7, the V gene TRBV12-3 or TRBV12-4; 11 bases fit TRBD2. The CDR3 loop spans 16 amino acids. V lost 5 bases to trimming and J lost 1 base; unmatched junction nucleotides: 7.

This clonotype was observed at least ten times. The CDR3 DNA reads TGTGCCAGCAGCGCCGGAGTCACCGGGGAGCTGTTTTTT. Its translation: CASSAGVTGELFF. The V call is TRBV7-2, the J call TRBJ2-2, with D unresolved. This CDR3 comprises 13 residues. V was shortened by 5 bases and J by 4 bases, with 8 bases between the two germline ends. Per the germline V gene, CDR1 is SGHTA and CDR2 is FQGNSA.

This clonotype has more than one count but fewer than ten. The chain is built from TRBV10-3 and TRBJ1-6, with a weak D call TRBD1 (5 bases). CDR3 length: 14 amino acids. Looked up from germline, CDR1 is ENHRY and CDR2 is SYGVKD. Trimming left V 6 bases short and J 8 bases short, with 14 bases between. CDR3 in DNA: TGTGCCATCAGCACGGAGGGGATTCATTCACCCCTCCACTTT. It codes for CAISTEGIHSPLHF.